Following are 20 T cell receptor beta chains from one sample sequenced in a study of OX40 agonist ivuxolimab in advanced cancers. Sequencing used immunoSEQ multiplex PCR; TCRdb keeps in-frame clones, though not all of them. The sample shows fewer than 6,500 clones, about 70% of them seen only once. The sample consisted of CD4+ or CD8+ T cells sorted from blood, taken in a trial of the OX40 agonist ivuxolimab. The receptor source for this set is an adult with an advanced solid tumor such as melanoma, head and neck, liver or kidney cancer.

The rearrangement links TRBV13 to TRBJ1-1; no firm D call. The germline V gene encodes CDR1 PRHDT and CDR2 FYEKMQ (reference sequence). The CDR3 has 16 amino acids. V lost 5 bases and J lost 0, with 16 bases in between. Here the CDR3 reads CASSPDLLGMNTEAFF. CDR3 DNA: TGTGCCAGCAGCCCCGACCTATTGGGGATGAACACTGAAGCTTTCTTT.

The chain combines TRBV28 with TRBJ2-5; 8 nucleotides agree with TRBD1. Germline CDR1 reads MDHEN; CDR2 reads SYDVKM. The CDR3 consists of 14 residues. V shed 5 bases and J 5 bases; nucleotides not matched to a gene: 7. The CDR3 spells CASSHQGARETQYF. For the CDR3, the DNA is TGTGCCAGCAGTCATCAGGGGGCGCGGGAGACCCAGTACTTC.

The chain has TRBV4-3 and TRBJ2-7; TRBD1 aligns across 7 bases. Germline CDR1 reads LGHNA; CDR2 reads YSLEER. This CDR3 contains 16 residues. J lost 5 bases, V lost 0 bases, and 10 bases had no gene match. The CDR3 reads CASSQDLGRGFHEQYF. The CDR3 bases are TGCGCCAGCAGCCAAGATCTGGGCAGGGGGTTCCACGAGCAGTACTTC.

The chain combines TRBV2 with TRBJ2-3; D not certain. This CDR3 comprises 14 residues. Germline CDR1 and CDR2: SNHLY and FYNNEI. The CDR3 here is CATQVGIGPDTQYF. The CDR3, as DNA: TGTGCTACCCAAGTGGGGATCGGGCCAGATACGCAGTATTTT.

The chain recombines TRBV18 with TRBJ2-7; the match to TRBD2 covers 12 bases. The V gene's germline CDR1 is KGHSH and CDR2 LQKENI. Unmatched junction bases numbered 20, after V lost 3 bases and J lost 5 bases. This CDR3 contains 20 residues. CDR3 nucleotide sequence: TGTGCCAGCTCACCCACCTCAGGGGTCCCCGTGACTAGCGGGAGTCACGAGCAGTACTTC. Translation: CASSPTSGVPVTSGSHEQYF.

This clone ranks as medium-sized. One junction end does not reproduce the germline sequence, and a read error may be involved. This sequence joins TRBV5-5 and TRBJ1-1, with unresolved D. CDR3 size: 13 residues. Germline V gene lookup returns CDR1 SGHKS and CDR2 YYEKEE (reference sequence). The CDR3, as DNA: TGTGCCAGCAGATTGGACCTGAACACTGAAGCTTTCTTT. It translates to CASRLDLNTEAFF.

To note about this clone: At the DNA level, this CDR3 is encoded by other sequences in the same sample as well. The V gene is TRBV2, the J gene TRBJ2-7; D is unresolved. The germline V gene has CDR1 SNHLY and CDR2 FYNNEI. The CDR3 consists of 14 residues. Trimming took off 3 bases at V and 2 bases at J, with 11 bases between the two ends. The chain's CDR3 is CASSEVFRTYEQYF. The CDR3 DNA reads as TGTGCCAGCAGTGAGGTGTTCAGGACCTACGAGCAGTACTTC.

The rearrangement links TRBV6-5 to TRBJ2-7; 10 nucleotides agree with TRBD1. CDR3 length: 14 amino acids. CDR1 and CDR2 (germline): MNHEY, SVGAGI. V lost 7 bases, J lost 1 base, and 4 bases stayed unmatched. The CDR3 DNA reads TGTGCCAGCATCAAGGACAGGGGGTCCTACGAGCAGTACTTC. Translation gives CASIKDRGSYEQYF.

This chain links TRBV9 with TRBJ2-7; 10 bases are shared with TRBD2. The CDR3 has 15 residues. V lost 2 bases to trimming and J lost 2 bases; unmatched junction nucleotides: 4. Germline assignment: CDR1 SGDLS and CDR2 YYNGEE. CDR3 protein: CASSVLAGDTYEQYF. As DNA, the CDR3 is TGTGCCAGCAGCGTTCTAGCGGGAGACACCTACGAGCAGTACTTC. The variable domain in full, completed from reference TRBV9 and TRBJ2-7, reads DSGVTQTPKHLITATGQRVTLRCSPRSGDLSVYWYQQSLDQGLQFLIQYYNGEERAKGNILERFSAQQFPDLHSELNLSSLELGDSALYFCASSVLAGDTYEQYFGPGTRLTVT.

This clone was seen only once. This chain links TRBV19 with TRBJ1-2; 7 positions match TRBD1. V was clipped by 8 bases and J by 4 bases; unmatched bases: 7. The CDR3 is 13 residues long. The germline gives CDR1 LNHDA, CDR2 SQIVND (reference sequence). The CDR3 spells CASAAGGSYGYTF. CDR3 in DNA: TGTGCCAGTGCTGCAGGGGGGTCCTATGGCTACACCTTC.

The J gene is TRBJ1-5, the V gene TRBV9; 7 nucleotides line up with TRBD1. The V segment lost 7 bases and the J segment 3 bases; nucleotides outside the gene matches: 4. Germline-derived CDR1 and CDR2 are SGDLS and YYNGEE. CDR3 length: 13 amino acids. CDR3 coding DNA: TGTGCCAGCGCCAGGGGGAACAATCAGCCCCAGCATTTT. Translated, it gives CASARGNNQPQHF.

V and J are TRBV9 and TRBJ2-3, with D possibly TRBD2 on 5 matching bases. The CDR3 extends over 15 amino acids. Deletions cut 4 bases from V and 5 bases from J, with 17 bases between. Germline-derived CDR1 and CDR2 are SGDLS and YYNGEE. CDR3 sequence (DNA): TGTGCCAGCAGCACCACTCAAGGCGGGCGAGATACGCAGTATTTT. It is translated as CASSTTQGGRDTQYF. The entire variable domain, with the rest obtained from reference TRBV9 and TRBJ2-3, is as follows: DSGVTQTPKHLITATGQRVTLRCSPRSGDLSVYWYQQSLDQGLQFLIQYYNGEERAKGNILERFSAQQFPDLHSELNLSSLELGDSALYFCASSTTQGGRDTQYFGPGTRLTVL.

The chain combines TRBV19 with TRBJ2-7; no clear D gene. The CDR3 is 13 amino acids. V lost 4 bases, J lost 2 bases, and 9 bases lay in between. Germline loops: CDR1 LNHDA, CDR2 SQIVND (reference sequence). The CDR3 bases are TGTGCCAGTAGTAAGACTGATACCTACGAGCAGTACTTC. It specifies CASSKTDTYEQYF.

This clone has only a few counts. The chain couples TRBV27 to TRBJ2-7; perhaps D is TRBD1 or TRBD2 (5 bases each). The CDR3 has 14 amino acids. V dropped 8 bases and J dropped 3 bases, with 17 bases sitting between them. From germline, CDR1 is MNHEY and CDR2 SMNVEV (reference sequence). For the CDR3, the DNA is TGTGCCAGCTGGGGGTCCGGGTCTAACTACGAGCAGTACTTC. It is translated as CASWGSGSNYEQYF.

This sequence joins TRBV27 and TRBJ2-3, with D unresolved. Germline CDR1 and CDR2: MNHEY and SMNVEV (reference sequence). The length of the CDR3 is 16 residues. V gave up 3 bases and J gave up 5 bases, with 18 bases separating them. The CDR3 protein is CASSFLDLRGEDTQYF. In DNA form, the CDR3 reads TGTGCCAGCAGTTTTTTGGACCTGCGTGGTGAAGATACGCAGTATTTT.

The CDR3 coding sequence is TGTGCCAGCAGCTTACAGGGGTGGTCCCACGAGCAGTACTTC. This codes for CASSLQGWSHEQYF. The chain employs TRBV7-2 and TRBJ2-7; maybe TRBD1 (6 bases). CDR3 length equals 14 residues. CDR1 SGHTA and CDR2 FQGNSA come from the germline V gene. The V gene lost 2 bases and the J gene lost 5 bases, with 13 bases spanning the gap.

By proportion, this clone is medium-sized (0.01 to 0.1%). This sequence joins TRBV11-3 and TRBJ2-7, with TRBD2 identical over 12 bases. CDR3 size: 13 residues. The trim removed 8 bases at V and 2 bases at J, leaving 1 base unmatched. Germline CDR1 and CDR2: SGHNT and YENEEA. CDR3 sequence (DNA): TGTGCCAGCTCTAGCGGGGGGGCCTACGAGCAGTACTTC. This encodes CASSSGGAYEQYF.

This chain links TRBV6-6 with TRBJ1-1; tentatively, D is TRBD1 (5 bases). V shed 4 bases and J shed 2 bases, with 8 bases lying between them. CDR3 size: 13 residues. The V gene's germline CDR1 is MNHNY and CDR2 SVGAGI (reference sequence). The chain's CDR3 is CASSSTENTEAFF. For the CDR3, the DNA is TGTGCCAGCAGTTCGACAGAAAACACTGAAGCTTTCTTT.

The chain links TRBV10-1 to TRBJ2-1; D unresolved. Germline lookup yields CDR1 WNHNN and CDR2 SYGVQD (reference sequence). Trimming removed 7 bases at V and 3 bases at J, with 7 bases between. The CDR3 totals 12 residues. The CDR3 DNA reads TGCGCCAGCACATCCATCTACAATGAGCAGTTCTTC. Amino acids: CASTSIYNEQFF.

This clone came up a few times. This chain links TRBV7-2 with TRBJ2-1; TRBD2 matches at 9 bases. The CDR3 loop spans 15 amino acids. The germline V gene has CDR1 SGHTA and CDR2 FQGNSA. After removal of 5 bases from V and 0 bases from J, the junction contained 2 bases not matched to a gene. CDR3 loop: CASSGGLASYNEQFF. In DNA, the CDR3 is TGTGCCAGCAGCGGGGGACTAGCCTCCTACAATGAGCAGTTCTTC. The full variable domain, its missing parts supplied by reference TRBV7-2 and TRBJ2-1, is GAGVSQSPSNKVTEKGKDVELRCDPISGHTALYWYRQSLGQGLEFLIYFQGNSAPDKSGLPSDRFSAERTGGSVSTLTIQRTQQEDSAVYLCASSGGLASYNEQFFGPGTRLTVL.